The sequence of this T cell receptor beta chain was determined in a study of shared clonotypes between healthy human individuals (dated by TCRdb to 2018 to 2020). As for the study more broadly: Two women and a few men aged 18 to 49 years were included in the cohort. For each donor, CD4 naive and CD4 memory were each run on three plates, CD8 naive on two plates, and CD8 memory on one plate. Blood TCR repertoires of 5 or 6 healthy adults were deeply sequenced to estimate repertoire size and the extent of clonotype sharing between individuals. Libraries were prepared and TCR repertoires were sequenced by different laboratories using diverse techniques, in order to increase sequencing depth and limit assay-specific biases. Each donor's leukapheresis produced roughly between roughly 0.9 and 8.9 billion PBMCs.

From V the trimming removes 0 bases and from J it removes 5 bases, while the gene matches leave 2 bases of the junction unaccounted for. CDR3 length: 15 amino acids, cysteine to phenylalanine. Only the CDR3 DNA stays, 45 bases, in frame from base 1. Reading the germline V gene gives CDR1 SGHRS and CDR2 YFSETQ. To note about this clone: Its binding antigen is unknown. No per-base quality is available; no much larger clone lies one base away.

On the study overall, not on this receptor specifically: Sampling was limited to blood, and TCR repertoires in tissue likely differ from TCR repertoires in blood. Based on pairwise subsampling, the degree of clonotype sharing among donors was expected to be affected by sequencing depth. Compared with non-shared clonotypes, the clonotypes found in all four sorted-subset donors had higher generation probabilities. Even with the large sequencing depth, rarefaction of the sorted-subset datasets indicated that sequencing was incomplete. When several donors were compared, the shared fraction of clonotypes was around 5% for naive CD4, more than 3% for naive CD8, 2.3% for memory CD4, and roughly 0.43% for memory CD8. The small number of donors limited the genetic and exposure-history diversity represented. Naive subsets generally had larger estimated clonotype richness than memory subsets did.

The donors were healthy, HIV-negative adults who had no recently reported acute infections or vaccinations. Every donor was a Caucasian adult residing in Nashville, Tennessee, USA. Magnetic negative selection was used to enrich CD4+ T cells, after which naive cells were positively selected on CD45RA and the negative fraction became the memory subset. After blood collection by leukapheresis, PBMCs were isolated using Ficoll-Histopaque density gradient centrifugation and then cryopreserved in the vapor phase of liquid nitrogen. Analytical flow cytometry was used to check the purity and quantity of each magnetically sorted T cell population. Each sorted fraction had its genomic DNA isolated and then quantified by UV absorbance on a Nanodrop 2000c. Using the deep immunoSEQ assay, TCR CDR3 regions were amplified from genomic DNA by multiplex PCR. Genomic DNA extracted from each cell subset was distributed evenly over all wells of several immunoSEQ 96-well plates, and each plate served as one replicate. For sorted subsets, approximately 190 ng genomic DNA, equal to 30,000 to 35,000 T cell genomes, was loaded into each replicate PCR. Purified libraries were measured with a Qubit 3.0 fluorometer, size-checked on a Bioanalyzer 2100, and measured again with the KAPA Library Quantification kit. A separate single-read 150-cycle Illumina NextSeq 550 flow cell was used to sequence each immunoSEQ 96-well plate. In the original analysis: The immunoSEQ output contained only junctional sequences without quality scores, so filtering could not match that applied to full-length reads. Sequences were annotated with PyIR, a Python wrapper for IgBLAST v1.9, using IMGT germline references to assign V/J genes and CDR3. Any read was removed if the V/J assignment was weak (E-value above 1e-6), the CDR3 was missing, or the read contained stop codons, out-of-frame junctions, or ambiguous translated residues. V3J clonotypes were defined as sequences sharing the same inferred V gene, J gene, and CDR3 amino acid sequence. Percentage overlap between repertoires was computed as shared unique clonotypes divided by the size of the smaller repertoire. Three approaches were used to assess repertoire richness: RTK rarefaction, the Chao1 estimator, and Recon v2.1 estimates of unobserved clonotypes. Generation probabilities for all TCRbeta clonotypes obtained by the gDNA method from four donors were computed using OLGA. TCRdb provides this immuneACCESS table in a form limited to in-frame rearrangements. Some clones are lacking; in checked studies, under half of them reflect an unresolved V gene, and why the rest are absent is not known. Clonal size and the V and J genes are those of that table, whereas D and trimming came from the DNA. Within this sample are 980,000 or so clones, with 70% to 85% of them counted one time only. The top ten clones comprise approximately 1.5% of the sample.

This TCR derives from a young man in good health. Specimen: memory CD4+ T cells sorted from blood. The cell subset or site label on this specimen signifies: CD45RA-negative fraction. The receptor chain draws on TRBV5-1 and TRBJ1-5; the junction holds 10 bases that match TRBD1. The CDR3 region has the sequence CASSLEGTGDQPQHF. The nucleotides are TGCGCCAGCAGCTTGGAGGGGACAGGGGATCAGCCCCAGCATTTT.